This T cell receptor (beta chain) is from a study of shared clonotypes between healthy human individuals. Data came from immunoSEQ multiplex PCR; TCRdb stores just in-frame clones and leaves some out. Of some 790,000 clones in the sample, roughly 72% were seen once. Germline CDR1 reads SGHAT; CDR2 reads FQNNGV. V shed 3 bases, J shed 0 bases, and the junction held 11 bases outside the gene matches. The CDR3 contains 19 residues. This sequence was found in a woman in her thirties in good health. Material for sequencing was memory CD4+ T cells sorted from blood. Indicated subset: CD45RA-negative fraction. V and J are TRBV11-2 and TRBJ2-3; 11 bases match TRBD2. The CDR3 region has the DNA TGTGCCAGCAGCTTGGATGGGCTAGCGGGAGGATATAGCACAGATACGCAGTATTTT. Its translation: CASSLDGLAGGYSTDTQYF.